The 14 T cell receptor beta chains in this list originate from one sample, sequenced in a study of technical replicates of blood from several donors. Generated by immunoSEQ multiplex PCR, the TCRdb table keeps only in-frame clones and is missing some. The table lists roughly 93,000 clones, approximately 95% of them singletons. The specimen was T cells isolated from PBMCs. All receptors derive from a human donor in good health.

The table lists this clone with a count of one. The chain carries TRBV27 and TRBJ2-2, with D possibly matching TRBD1 (5 bases). Germline loops: CDR1 MNHEY, CDR2 SMNVEV (reference sequence). V dropped 4 bases and J dropped 1 base, with 10 bases sitting between them. CDR3 length: 15 residues. CDR3 DNA sequence: TGTGCCAGCAGTTCCGACAGTGTGAACACCGGGGAGCTGTTTTTT. Translation gives CASSSDSVNTGELFF.

The V call is TRBV27, the J call TRBJ2-7, with 7 bases matching TRBD1. With 0 bases clipped from V and 2 bases from J, the junction kept 7 bases outside the gene matches. The CDR3 extends over 16 amino acids. The germline gives CDR1 MNHEY, CDR2 SMNVEV (reference sequence). CDR3 sequence: CASSLSAQGSPYEQYF. For the CDR3, the DNA is TGTGCCAGCAGTTTATCGGCACAGGGGTCCCCCTACGAGCAGTACTTC.

The rearrangement joins TRBV6-1 to TRBJ2-7; TRBD1 matches at 7 bases. Looked up from germline, CDR1 is MNHNS and CDR2 is SASEGT. V was clipped by 6 bases and J by 4 bases; unmatched bases: 6. This CDR3 has 13 amino acids. The CDR3 nucleotides read TGTGCCAGCAGGACAGGGAAAAGTTACGAGCAGTACTTC. Amino acid sequence: CASRTGKSYEQYF.

The gene calls are TRBV2 and TRBJ1-4, with 8 positions matching TRBD1. J gave up 6 bases and V 6 bases, and 6 bases lay outside the gene matches. The CDR3 is 14 amino acids. The germline gives CDR1 SNHLY, CDR2 FYNNEI. DNA of the CDR3: TGTGCCAGCAGAAAAACAGGGGGAGATGAAAAACTGTTTTTT. Translation: CASRKTGGDEKLFF.

The chain employs TRBV7-9 and TRBJ1-2, with D hard to call. The CDR3 totals 12 residues. The V end was cut by 2 bases, the J end by 3 bases, with 4 bases between. Germline V CDR1 and CDR2: SEHNR, FQNEAQ (reference sequence). The CDR3 protein is CASSLRDYGYTF. CDR3 sequence (DNA): TGTGCCAGCAGCTTACGGGACTATGGCTACACCTTC.

V and J are TRBV19 and TRBJ2-3; TRBD1 agrees at 8 bases. The CDR3 has 14 amino acids. Trimming removed 7 bases from V and 1 base from J; junction bases left unmatched: 4. Germline V gene sequence: CDR1 LNHDA, CDR2 SQIVND (reference sequence). The CDR3 spells CASNTGQGTDTQYF. The CDR3 coding sequence is TGTGCCAGTAACACGGGACAGGGCACAGATACGCAGTATTTT.

The CDR3 region has the DNA TGTGCCAGCAGCGTACAGGGGGTGGGCGAAAAACTGTTTTTT. This translates into CASSVQGVGEKLFF. This rearrangement joins TRBV9 to TRBJ1-4; 7 bases map to TRBD1. The CDR3 is 14 amino acids. With 1 base clipped from V and 8 bases from J, the junction kept 5 bases outside the gene matches. Germline lookup yields CDR1 SGDLS and CDR2 YYNGEE.

This chain uses TRBV28 with TRBJ1-6; 11 bases are shared with TRBD1. V shed 5 bases and J 8 bases; nucleotides not matched to a gene: 5. Germline CDR1 is MDHEN and CDR2 is SYDVKM. The CDR3 covers 15 residues. The CDR3 sequence: CASSHGQGAHSPLHF. CDR3 coding DNA: TGTGCCAGCAGTCACGGACAGGGGGCACATTCACCCCTCCACTTT.

The CDR3 bases are TGTGCCAGCAGTTCGGTCTATGGCTACACCTTC. It yields the protein CASSSVYGYTF. The chain links TRBV28 to TRBJ1-2; D remains unclear. Per the germline V gene, CDR1 is MDHEN and CDR2 is SYDVKM. Trimming shortened V by 4 bases and J by 4 bases, and 4 bases separated the two germline ends. The CDR3 covers 11 residues.

V is TRBV2 and J is TRBJ2-7, with D perhaps TRBD1 (6 bases). The CDR3 totals 12 residues. Trimming left V 7 bases short and J 6 bases short, with 13 bases between. CDR1 and CDR2 from the germline V gene are SNHLY and FYNNEI. This CDR3 reads CASNPGATEQYF. CDR3 in DNA: TGTGCCAGCAACCCAGGGGCCACCGAGCAGTACTTC.

The CDR3: CASGRQVSYEQYF. The CDR3 DNA reads as TGTGCCAGCGGTCGACAGGTCTCCTACGAGCAGTACTTC. The genes are TRBV27 and TRBJ2-7; weak D call: TRBD1 (6 bases). This CDR3 is built from 13 residues. Trimming left V 8 bases short and J 0 bases short, with 11 bases between. CDR1 MNHEY and CDR2 SMNVEV come from the germline V gene (reference sequence).

Of note for this clone: A read error may account for a junction end that differs from germline. In DNA form, the CDR3 reads TGTGCCAGCAGTGAAGGTGTGAACAGTGAAGCTTTCTTT. Residues: CASSEGVNSEAFF. The rearrangement joins TRBV6-5 to TRBJ1-1, with no clear D. The CDR3 covers 13 residues. Germline V gene lookup returns CDR1 MNHEY and CDR2 SVGAGI.

CDR3 sequence reads: CASSLWAVRTLTYEQYF. The CDR3 DNA reads as TGTGCCAGCAGTTTATGGGCCGTACGGACACTGACCTACGAGCAGTACTTC. This sequence joins TRBV28 and TRBJ2-7; D perhaps matches TRBD1 (5 bases). Between the trimmed V and J ends, which lost 0 bases and 2 bases, there was a span of 17 bases. Germline V lookup: CDR1 MDHEN, CDR2 SYDVKM. CDR3 length: 17 amino acids.

As DNA, the CDR3 is TGTGCCAGCAGTTACTCGGGGACAGGGAGTAAATACGAGCAGTACTTC. Its protein is CASSYSGTGSKYEQYF. The rearrangement links TRBV6-6 to TRBJ2-7, with TRBD1 matching over 9 bases. This CDR3 has 16 residues. The germline gives CDR1 MNHNY, CDR2 SVGAGI (reference sequence). The V segment lost 0 bases and the J segment 4 bases; nucleotides outside the gene matches: 7.